The 16 T cell receptor beta chains below come from one sample, sequenced in a study of blood T cell repertoires in COVID-19. Sequenced by immunoSEQ multiplex PCR; TCRdb stores in-frame clones only, minus some. This table holds 100,000 to 150,000 clones, about 90% found once. The sample was peripheral blood. These receptors came from a woman aged 45-60 years with active or convalescent COVID-19.

The DNA of the CDR3 is TGTGCCAGCAGGGGTCTAGCGTATGAGCAGTTCTTC. This translates into CASRGLAYEQFF. The V call is TRBV2, the J call TRBJ2-1, with a tentative D call TRBD2 (6 bases). The CDR3 length is 12 residues. Germline assignment: CDR1 SNHLY and CDR2 FYNNEI. The V end lost 6 bases, the J end lost 8 bases, and 11 bases lay between the germline ends.

This chain connects TRBV19 to TRBJ1-1; a possible D gene is TRBD1 (6 bases). Germline V gene sequence: CDR1 LNHDA, CDR2 SQIVND (reference sequence). This CDR3 has 14 residues. The V end lost 5 bases, the J end lost 5 bases, and 15 bases lay between the germline ends. CDR3 sequence: CASSLQTGGTEAFF. In DNA form, the CDR3 reads TGTGCCAGTAGTCTCCAGACAGGTGGGACTGAAGCTTTCTTT.

The chain employs TRBV2 and TRBJ2-1; no clear D. The CDR3 extends over 11 amino acids. The V and J ends lost 5 bases and 5 bases respectively, with 4 bases between them. Germline lookup yields CDR1 SNHLY and CDR2 FYNNEI. This CDR3 is CASSRDNEQFF. The CDR3 nucleotides are TGTGCCAGCAGTCGAGACAATGAGCAGTTCTTC.

The J gene is TRBJ1-6, the V gene TRBV3-1 (or the pseudogene TRBV3-2); 10 nucleotides agree with TRBD1. CDR1 and CDR2 from the germline V gene are LGHDT and YNNKEL (reference sequence). J lost 9 bases, V lost 4 bases, and 3 bases had no gene match. CDR3 length: 14 amino acids. In DNA form, the CDR3 reads TGTGCCAGCAGCCCCGGGACAGGGGTTTCACCCCTCCACTTT. It yields the protein CASSPGTGVSPLHF.

This chain links TRBV27 with TRBJ2-1; TRBD1 matches 10 bases. Germline assignment: CDR1 MNHEY and CDR2 SMNVEV (reference sequence). The trim removed 4 bases at V and 7 bases at J, leaving 7 bases unmatched. The CDR3 runs to 15 residues. This CDR3 is CASSYPGTGANEQFF. CDR3 in DNA: TGTGCCAGCAGTTACCCCGGGACAGGGGCTAATGAGCAGTTCTTC.

The J gene is TRBJ2-7, the V gene TRBV28; 9 nucleotides agree with TRBD1. Looked up from germline, CDR1 is MDHEN and CDR2 is SYDVKM. CDR3 size: 14 residues. Trimming at V came to 6 bases and at J to 6 bases, leaving 9 bases not matched to a gene. The CDR3 DNA reads TGTGCCAGCAGAACCGGGACAGGGTTCGTCGAGCAGTACTTC. It codes for CASRTGTGFVEQYF.

There are a few counts of this clone. V is TRBV27 and J is TRBJ2-7; tentatively, D is TRBD1 (5 bases). CDR1 and CDR2 (germline): MNHEY, SMNVEV (reference sequence). V lost 5 bases and J lost 2, with 10 bases in between. The CDR3 is 13 residues long. The CDR3, as DNA: TGTGCCAGCAGTGCTGACAGAGCCTACGAGCAGTACTTC. Amino acids: CASSADRAYEQYF.

V usage is TRBV19 and J usage is TRBJ2-2, with D possibly TRBD2 on 5 matching bases. V lost 2 bases and J 5 bases, leaving 6 bases between the germline ends. This CDR3 contains 13 residues. CDR1 is LNHDA, CDR2 SQIVND, per germline (reference sequence). The CDR3 bases are TGTGCCAGTAGTATACGGGAAACCGGGGAGCTGTTTTTT. Translated, it gives CASSIRETGELFF.

The chain is built from TRBV10-3 and TRBJ2-5; 9 bases agree with TRBD1. J was trimmed by 5 bases and V by 6 bases; bases with no gene match: 4. The CDR3 length is 13 residues. From germline, CDR1 is ENHRY and CDR2 SYGVKD. The CDR3 DNA reads TGTGCCATCAGCTTACAGGGGGCTGAGACCCAGTACTTC. It yields the protein CAISLQGAETQYF.

This chain joins TRBV7-2 and TRBJ2-5, with a tentative D call TRBD1 (5 bases). CDR3 length: 16 residues. V was cut by 1 base and J by 1 base, with 13 bases left in between. Germline V gives CDR1 SGHTA, CDR2 FQGNSA. CDR3 region: CASSLGGYRLQETQYF. In DNA form, the CDR3 reads TGTGCCAGCAGCTTAGGAGGTTACAGGCTCCAAGAGACCCAGTACTTC.

The V gene is TRBV2, the J gene TRBJ2-1; 11 positions match TRBD2. Germline V CDR1 and CDR2: SNHLY, FYNNEI. The CDR3 is 14 amino acids. The trim removed 6 bases at V and 7 bases at J, leaving 5 bases unmatched. CDR3 sequence (DNA): TGTGCCAGCAGGGTGGGGACTAGCGGAAATGAGCAGTTCTTC. Translation gives CASRVGTSGNEQFF.

Written as DNA, the CDR3 is TGTGCCAGCAGCGACAGGGGTCAGCCCCAGCATTTT. This encodes CASSDRGQPQHF. The V and J genes are TRBV12-3 or TRBV12-4 and TRBJ1-5; 8 positions match TRBD1. The CDR3 has 12 amino acids. Trimming took 6 bases from V and 6 from J; bases not matched to a gene: 1.

This CDR3 is CASSVTGSYEQYF. The DNA for the CDR3 is TGCGCCAGCAGCGTAACAGGTAGCTACGAGCAGTACTTC. This chain links TRBV5-1 with TRBJ2-7, with D possibly matching TRBD1 (5 bases). The CDR3 spans 13 residues. Germline CDR1 is SGHRS and CDR2 is YFSETQ. V lost 4 bases, J lost 3 bases, and 11 bases lay in between.

This chain connects TRBV7-3 to TRBJ2-5; the match to TRBD1 covers 10 bases. This CDR3 has 15 residues. Germline trimming cut 5 bases from V and 2 bases from J; bases unmatched to any gene: 5. CDR1 and CDR2 from the germline V gene are SGHTA and FQGTGA. The CDR3 nucleotides are TGTGCCAGCAGCAGGGGGACAGGGGCTCAAGAGACCCAGTACTTC. Amino acid sequence: CASSRGTGAQETQYF. Based on the CDR3 plus reference TRBV7-3 and TRBJ2-5, the full variable domain is GAGVSQTPSNKVTEKGKYVELRCDPISGHTALYWYRQSLGQGPEFLIYFQGTGAADDSGLPNDRFFAVRPEGSVSTLKIQRTERGDSAVYLCASSRGTGAQETQYFGPGTRLLVL.

This clone has more than one count but fewer than ten. The chain has TRBV11-2 and TRBJ2-7; perhaps TRBD2 as D (6 bases). Germline CDR1 SGHAT, CDR2 FQNNGV. The CDR3 loop spans 17 amino acids. Trimming removed 4 bases at V and 4 bases at J, with 23 bases between. The DNA for the CDR3 is TGTGCCAGCAGCTCCGTGGCATCATCTAGCGTCCTATACGAGCAGTACTTC. The encoded protein is CASSSVASSSVLYEQYF.

The V gene is TRBV12-5, the J gene TRBJ1-1; D is perhaps TRBD1 (6 bases). Trimming shortened V by 1 base and J by 0 bases, and 15 bases separated the two germline ends. The length of the CDR3 is 17 residues. Germline loops: CDR1 LGHNT, CDR2 FRNRAP. Here the CDR3 DNA reads TGTGCTAGTGGTTTGGGTTCAGCAGGGGACCTGAACACTGAAGCTTTCTTT. The encoded protein is CASGLGSAGDLNTEAFF.